Presented here are 2 T cell receptor beta chains from one specimen sequenced in a study of blood T cell repertoires in COVID-19. Libraries were prepared by immunoSEQ multiplex PCR; TCRdb keeps only in-frame clonotypes and omits some of them. The table has over 150,000 clones, 75% to 90% seen once. The sample taken for sequencing was PBMCs or T cells enriched from blood (not recorded which). Every receptor here comes from a man aged 40-55 years who had recovered from COVID-19.

The chain uses TRBV30 and TRBJ1-2, with 8 bases aligning to TRBD1. There are 12 residues in the CDR3. Germline V gene data show CDR1 as GTSNPN and CDR2 as SVGIG (reference sequence). J lost 14 bases, V lost 3 bases, and 11 bases had no gene match. The CDR3 nucleotides read TGTGCCTGGAGCGCGGACAGGGAGTCTCAGACCTTC. This gives the protein CAWSADRESQTF.

This chain joins TRBV11-2 and TRBJ2-7; no clear D. Germline assignment: CDR1 SGHAT and CDR2 FQNNGV. Trimming shortened V by 5 bases and J by 0 bases, and 5 bases separated the two germline ends. The CDR3 runs to 12 residues. The CDR3 loop reads CASSLNSYEQYF. Here the CDR3 DNA reads TGTGCCAGCAGCCTAAACTCCTACGAGCAGTACTTC.